This T cell receptor (beta chain) derives from a study of T cells in Graves' hyperthyroidism and ophthalmopathy. Study-wide results and caveats: Most thyroid-expanded clonotypes above 0.001 were also found in blood.

As regards this clonotype: Its target is not known.

Trimming cost V 5 bases and J 15 bases, with 14 bases left between them. This CDR3 has 12 residues. Germline V gene sequence: CDR1 SEHNR, CDR2 FQNEAQ (reference sequence). The investigators amplified TCR beta CDR3 regions from RNA transcripts. Researchers ran a first-round RT-PCR on the TCR CDR3 using the HTBI primer set. Using its own MiXCR run on the multiplex PCR reads, TCRdb lists one record per CDR3 protein. The table lists 600,000 or so distinct CDR3 sequences, more than 12% of them singletons. Sequenced: blood. The chain combines TRBV7-9 with TRBJ1-6; tentative D call: TRBD1 (6 bases). The sequence came from a woman aged 45-60 years with Graves' ophthalmopathy. CDR3 bases: TGTGCCAGCAGCAAGGAAAACAGGGACCTCCACTTT. Residues: CASSKENRDLHF.